The 13 T cell receptor beta chains reported below all come from one sample, sequenced in a study of T cell clonality in common variable immunodeficiency. Whole-study results and caveats: Fewer deletions and N-nucleotide insertions were reportedly seen in common variable immunodeficiency TCR beta sequences.

No antigen is known for these receptors. Measured with immunoSEQ multiplex PCR; TCRdb has only the in-frame clones, and not every one. This sample carries about 33,000 clones, none of them present only once. The sample comprised peripheral blood mononuclear cells. The source of these receptors is a human donor with common variable immunodeficiency.

On this clone itself: The read finishes 3 residues shy of the CDR3 end, and the germline J gene is used to complete it. The chain links TRBV7-6 to TRBJ1-3; possibly TRBD1 for D (5 bases). With 1 base removed from V and 0 bases from J, the gap between germline ends came to 10 bases. Germline CDR1 and CDR2: SGHVS and FNYEAQ. The CDR3 is 16 amino acids. The sequenced CDR3 bases are TGTGCCAGCAGCTTAGTGGGAGGGGACTCTGGAAACACC. Protein sequence: CASSLVGGDSGNT. The full CDR3 sequence reads CASSLVGGDSGNTIYF. The full variable domain, its missing parts supplied by reference TRBV7-6 and TRBJ1-3, is GAGVSQSPRYKVTKRGQDVALRCDPISGHVSLYWYRQALGQGPEFLTYFNYEAQQDKSGLPNDRFSAERPEGSISTLTIQRTEQRDSAMYRCASSLVGGDSGNTIYFGEGSWLTVV.

This clone was seen many times. With the read ending 3 residues before the CDR3 end, the germline J gene is used to fill in that end. The chain has TRBV30 and TRBJ1-1, with 9 bases fitting TRBD1. CDR3 size: 17 residues. The germline V gene has CDR1 GTSNPN and CDR2 SVGIG (reference sequence). V lost 0 bases to trimming and J lost 4 bases; unmatched junction nucleotides: 12. CDR3 DNA, as far as it was read: TGTGCCTGGAGTGTAACCCCTCCGACAGGGGGGACCACTGAA. Translation gives CAWSVTPPTGGTTE. The complete CDR3 protein is CAWSVTPPTGGTTEAFF.

Comments on this clone: The DNA ends 3 residues before the CDR3 does, and the rest of the CDR3 is filled in from the germline J gene. The chain joins TRBV30 to TRBJ1-2; D possibly corresponds to TRBD1 (5 bases). CDR1 GTSNPN and CDR2 SVGIG come from the germline V gene (reference sequence). Trimming left V 6 bases short and J 4 bases short, with 12 bases between. CDR3 size: 12 residues. CDR3 residues: CACIREGYGYTF. The covered CDR3 bases are TGTGCCTGTATCAGGGAGGGCTATGGC.

This clone occurred many times. The observed sequence ends 3 residues before the CDR3 terminus, with the missing tail filled in from the germline J gene. The chain couples TRBV18 to TRBJ1-5; possible D gene TRBD1, 5 bases. The CDR3 length is 15 residues. The V end lost 2 bases, the J end lost 6 bases, and 14 bases lay between the germline ends. Germline lookup yields CDR1 KGHSH and CDR2 LQKENI. The CDR3 sequence is CASSPTDIKGQPQHF. The part of the CDR3 DNA that was read is TGTGCCAGCTCACCAACGGACATAAAGGGTCAGCCC.

This clone was seen a handful of times. The read finishes 3 residues shy of the CDR3 end, and the germline J gene is used to complete it. The V gene is TRBV2, the J gene TRBJ2-1; 12 bases map to TRBD2. CDR1 is SNHLY and CDR2 is FYNNEI in the germline V gene. This CDR3 region has 16 residues. J gave up 4 bases and V 6 bases, and 7 bases lay outside the gene matches. This CDR3 reads CASRDSSGGAYNEQFF. CDR3 DNA, as far as it was read: TGTGCCAGCAGGGATTCTAGCGGGGGGGCTTACAATGAG.

This clone has a handful of counts. The read terminates 3 residues ahead of where the CDR3 ends, so the germline J gene completes it. The rearrangement uses TRBV7-9 and TRBJ1-1; 9 bases are shared with TRBD1. V trimming: 5 bases; J trimming: 4 bases; junction bases outside the gene matches: 5. From germline, CDR1 is SEHNR and CDR2 FQNEAQ (reference sequence). CDR3 length: 14 residues. The CDR3 bases that were read are TGTGCCAGCAGCCAGACAGGGGGAATCACTGAA. The encoded protein is CASSQTGGITE. The complete CDR3 protein is CASSQTGGITEAFF. Combining the CDR3 with reference TRBV7-9 and TRBJ1-1 gives the whole variable domain DTGVSQNPRHKITKRGQNVTFRCDPISEHNRLYWYRQTLGQGPEFLTYFQNEAQLEKSRLLSDRFSAERPKGSFSTLEIQRTEQGDSAMYLCASSQTGGITEAFFGQGTRLTVV.

On this clone: Read sequence stops 3 residues before the CDR3 end, and the germline J gene provides the missing end. The chain joins TRBV7-2 to TRBJ1-4, with a tentative D call TRBD1 (5 bases). V lost 5 bases and J 7 bases, leaving 17 bases between the germline ends. This CDR3 spans 15 amino acids. CDR1 SGHTA and CDR2 FQGNSA come from the germline V gene. This CDR3 is CASSRVGGPGEKLFF. The covered CDR3 bases are TGTGCCAGCAGCCGGGTCGGGGGACCGGGTGAAAAA.

There are many counts of this clone. The sequenced fragment ends 3 residues before the CDR3 boundary, so the rest is inferred from the germline J gene. The V call is TRBV7-8, the J call TRBJ2-5, with 8 bases that match TRBD2. The CDR3 has 14 residues. J lost 2 bases, V lost 4 bases, and 3 bases had no gene match. Germline V gives CDR1 SGHVS, CDR2 FQNEAQ. CDR3 bases read: TGTGCCAGCAGCTCCCCGGGGGGGCAAGAGACC. Protein product: CASSSPGGQET. The complete CDR3 reads CASSSPGGQETQYF.

This clone has ten or more counts. The CDR3 loop is CASSFSQRGTNTGELFF. CDR3 DNA (partial): TGCGCCAGCAGCTTTTCCCAGCGGGGGACCAACACCGGGGAG. This chain connects TRBV5-1 to TRBJ2-2; 8 bases agree with TRBD2. The read ends 3 residues shy of where the CDR3 ends; the end is completed using the germline J gene. This CDR3 spans 17 amino acids. The junction had 8 bases not matched to a gene; V was cut back by 2 bases and J by 2 bases. CDR1 is SGHRS, CDR2 YFSETQ, per germline.

With respect to this clone: The read halts 3 residues ahead of the CDR3 end, with the missing end drawn from the germline J gene. Other DNA sequences in the sample encode the same CDR3. The chain is built from TRBV19 and TRBJ1-1; D gene ambiguous. Trimming removed 2 bases at V and 7 bases at J, with 8 bases between. Germline V gene data show CDR1 as LNHDA and CDR2 as SQIVND (reference sequence). The CDR3 runs 12 residues. The sequenced CDR3 bases are TGTGCCAGTAGTATACGGGGAAGTGAA. It encodes CASSIRGSE. The whole CDR3 sequence is CASSIRGSEAFF.

This clone was detected ten times or more. The CDR3 end falls 3 residues outside the read, so it is completed with the germline J gene. The chain carries TRBV7-9 and TRBJ1-5; tentatively, D is TRBD1 (5 bases). This CDR3 has 14 residues. In germline, CDR1 is SEHNR, CDR2 FQNEAQ (reference sequence). Trimming took 4 bases from V and 3 from J, leaving 10 bases between them. The CDR3 spells CASSSGTLNQPQHF. Partial CDR3 DNA: TGTGCCAGCAGCTCCGGGACTCTCAATCAGCCC.

Comments on this clone: The read is 3 residues too short to cover the CDR3 end, so that end is filled in from the germline J gene. The chain is built from TRBV30 and TRBJ2-7, with 7 nucleotides matching TRBD1. This CDR3 has 12 amino acids. Germline CDR1 is GTSNPN and CDR2 is SVGIG (reference sequence). J lost 5 bases, V lost 3 bases, and 4 bases had no gene match. The CDR3: CAWRLTGNEQYF. The DNA read from the CDR3 is TGTGCCTGGAGACTGACAGGGAACGAG.

In this sample, this clone turned up many times. The missing CDR3 end, 3 residues past where the read stops, is filled in from the germline J gene. This chain joins TRBV5-1 and TRBJ1-1; 7 bases are shared with TRBD1. This CDR3 is built from 15 residues. V trimming: 4 bases; J trimming: 6 bases; junction bases outside the gene matches: 12. Per the germline V gene, CDR1 is SGHRS and CDR2 is YFSETQ. CDR3 region: CASSRTTGISSEAFF. The CDR3 bases that were read are TGCGCCAGCAGCCGAACGACAGGGATCTCTTCTGAA.